One and the same sample provided the 13 T cell receptor beta chains below, sequenced in a study of CD8 T cells in Susac syndrome. RNA amounts of about 0.5 to 1 ug underwent reverse transcription with random hexamers. TCRdb passed the immunoSEQ multiplex PCR reads through MiXCR, listing each CDR3 protein once. The sample lists fewer than 90,000 distinct CDR3 sequences, nearly 95% occurring once. The sample comprised CD8+ T cells from PBMCs. The receptors here all came from a human donor with Susac syndrome.

This clonotype was detected only once. The chain recombines TRBV9 with TRBJ2-7, with 8 bases aligning to TRBD2. The CDR3 extends over 15 amino acids. Trimming cost V 2 bases and J 2 bases; bases outside gene matches: 6. Germline CDR1 reads SGDLS; CDR2 reads YYNGEE. The CDR3 coding sequence is TGTGCCAGCAGCGTGGCAAGCGGGAGCACCTACGAGCAGTACTTC. Encoded protein: CASSVASGSTYEQYF. The full variable domain, in which reference TRBV9 and TRBJ2-7 provide the parts outside the CDR3, is DSGVTQTPKHLITATGQRVTLRCSPRSGDLSVYWYQQSLDQGLQFLIQYYNGEERAKGNILERFSAQQFPDLHSELNLSSLELGDSALYFCASSVASGSTYEQYFGPGTRLTVT.

The chain couples TRBV3-1 to TRBJ2-3; D possibly uses TRBD1 or TRBD2 (5 bases each). This CDR3 contains 15 residues. Trimming took off 0 bases at V and 3 bases at J, with 10 bases between the two ends. Germline V gene sequence: CDR1 LGHDT, CDR2 YNNKEL (reference sequence). The CDR3 DNA is TGTGCCAGCAGCCAAGATCGGGGCTCGACAGATACGCAGTATTTT. Translating gives CASSQDRGSTDTQYF.

The chain carries TRBV6-4 and TRBJ2-1; 7 nucleotides agree with TRBD2. The CDR3 has 15 residues. The germline V gene encodes CDR1 MRHNA and CDR2 SNTAGT. After removal of 1 base from V and 2 bases from J, the junction contained 2 bases not matched to a gene. The CDR3, as DNA: TGTGCCAGCAGTGACTTGGCGGGAGCCTACAATGAGCAGTTCTTC. It is translated as CASSDLAGAYNEQFF.

CDR3: CASSSRGGPNTGELFF. For the CDR3, the DNA is TGTGCCAGCAGCTCCCGGGGGGGACCGAACACCGGGGAGCTGTTTTTT. The genes are TRBV12-3 or TRBV12-4 and TRBJ2-2, with 8 positions matching TRBD2. The CDR3 is made up of 16 amino acids. After removal of 6 bases from V and 0 bases from J, the junction contained 6 bases not matched to a gene.

The gene calls are TRBV5-6 and TRBJ2-2; the D gene is possibly TRBD2 (5 bases). The CDR3 covers 14 residues. Between the trimmed V and J ends, which lost 2 bases and 5 bases, there was a span of 10 bases. Germline-derived CDR1 and CDR2 are SGHDT and YYEEEE. The CDR3 DNA sequence: TGTGCCAGCAGCTTAAAGACGGGGACCGGGGAGCTGTTTTTT. Its translation is CASSLKTGTGELFF.

This rearrangement joins TRBV5-4 to TRBJ2-7; perhaps TRBD1 as D (6 bases). The CDR3 sequence is 13 residues long. Germline CDR1 reads SGHNT; CDR2 reads YYREEE (reference sequence). V lost 7 bases, J lost 2 bases, and 13 bases lay in between. This chain's CDR3 is CASHRDPTYEQYF. CDR3 coding DNA: TGTGCCAGCCACAGGGACCCAACCTACGAGCAGTACTTC.

The chain has TRBV7-2 and TRBJ2-2; 8 bases match TRBD1. Germline values: CDR1 SGHTA, CDR2 FQGNSA. Losses at the gene ends were 5 bases for V and 0 bases for J; bases not matched to a gene: 2. This CDR3 is built from 15 residues. The CDR3 here is CASSLTGANTGELFF. CDR3 DNA sequence: TGTGCCAGCAGCCTGACAGGGGCGAACACCGGGGAGCTGTTTTTT.

The rearrangement joins TRBV6-1 to TRBJ2-7; 7 bases are shared with TRBD2. The V gene end was trimmed by 2 bases and the J gene end by 3 bases; junction bases not matched to a gene: 13. The V gene's germline CDR1 is MNHNS and CDR2 SASEGT. CDR3 length equals 17 residues. The CDR3 region is CASSELWEGRSLYEQYF. As DNA, the CDR3 is TGTGCCAGCAGTGAACTTTGGGAGGGGCGCTCCCTCTACGAGCAGTACTTC.

The chain couples TRBV12-3 or TRBV12-4 to TRBJ2-5; D call uncertain. V lost 2 bases and J lost 5, with 3 bases in between. This CDR3 contains 11 residues. DNA of the CDR3: TGTGCCAGCAGTTTACGGGAGACCCAGTACTTC. Translating it yields CASSLRETQYF.

V usage is TRBV11-2 and J usage is TRBJ2-3; 7 nucleotides align to TRBD2. Per the germline V gene, CDR1 is SGHAT and CDR2 is FQNNGV. V gave up 3 bases and J gave up 5 bases; unmatched junction bases: 2. This CDR3 has 13 residues. CDR3 amino acids: CASSFGGVDTQYF. The DNA for the CDR3 is TGTGCCAGCAGCTTTGGGGGGGTAGATACGCAGTATTTT.

The V call is TRBV7-3, the J call TRBJ1-2; D ambiguous. Germline assignment: CDR1 SGHTA and CDR2 FQGTGA. V shed 5 bases and J shed 3 bases, with 10 bases lying between them. The CDR3 is 13 residues long. CDR3 DNA: TGTGCCAGCAGCCCCGAGCCTGACTATGGCTACACCTTC. Amino acid sequence: CASSPEPDYGYTF. Drawing the rest from reference TRBV7-3 and TRBJ1-2, the complete variable domain is GAGVSQTPSNKVTEKGKYVELRCDPISGHTALYWYRQSLGQGPEFLIYFQGTGAADDSGLPNDRFFAVRPEGSVSTLKIQRTERGDSAVYLCASSPEPDYGYTFGSGTRLTVV.

The CDR3 region is CSAEPGQGAGEQYF. The CDR3 bases are TGCAGTGCTGAACCGGGACAGGGGGCTGGGGAGCAGTACTTC. This chain joins TRBV20-1 and TRBJ2-7; TRBD1 matches at 12 bases. Per the germline V gene, CDR1 is DFQATT and CDR2 is SNEGSKA (reference sequence). The CDR3 loop spans 14 amino acids. After removal of 5 bases from V and 7 bases from J, the junction contained 9 bases not matched to a gene.

The chain carries TRBV12-3 or TRBV12-4 and TRBJ2-7; D uncertain. Trimming shortened V by 5 bases and J by 2 bases, and 7 bases separated the two germline ends. This CDR3 has 12 residues. The CDR3 coding sequence is TGTGCCAGCAGTAAAGATACCTACGAGCAGTACTTC. Amino acid sequence: CASSKDTYEQYF.